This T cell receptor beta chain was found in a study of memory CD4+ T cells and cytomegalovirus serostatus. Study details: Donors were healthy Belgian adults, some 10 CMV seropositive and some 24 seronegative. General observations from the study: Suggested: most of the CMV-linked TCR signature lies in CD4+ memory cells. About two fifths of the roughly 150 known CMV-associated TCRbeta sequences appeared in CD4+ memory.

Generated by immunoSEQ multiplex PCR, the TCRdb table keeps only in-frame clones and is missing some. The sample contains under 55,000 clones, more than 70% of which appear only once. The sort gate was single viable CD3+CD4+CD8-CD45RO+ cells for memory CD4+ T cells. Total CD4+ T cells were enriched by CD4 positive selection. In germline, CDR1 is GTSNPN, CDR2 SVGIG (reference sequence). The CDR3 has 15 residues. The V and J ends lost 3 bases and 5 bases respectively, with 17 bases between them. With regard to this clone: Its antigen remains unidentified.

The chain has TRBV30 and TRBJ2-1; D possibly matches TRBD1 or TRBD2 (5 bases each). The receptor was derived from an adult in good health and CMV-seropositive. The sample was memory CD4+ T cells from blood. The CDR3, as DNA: TGTGCCTGGAGGGGGGATTACAGGCATAACAATGAGCAGTTCTTC. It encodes CAWRGDYRHNNEQFF.